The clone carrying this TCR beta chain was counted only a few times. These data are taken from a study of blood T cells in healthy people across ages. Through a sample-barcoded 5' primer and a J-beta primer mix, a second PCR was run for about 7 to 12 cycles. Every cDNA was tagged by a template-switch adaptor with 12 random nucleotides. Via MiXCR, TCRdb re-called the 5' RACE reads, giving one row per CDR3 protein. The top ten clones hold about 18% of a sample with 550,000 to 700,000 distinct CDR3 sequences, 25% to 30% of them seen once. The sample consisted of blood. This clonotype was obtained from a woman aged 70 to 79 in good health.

Here the CDR3 reads CASSPNDRFPYKQYF. The CDR3 DNA is TGTGCCAGCAGCCCGAACGACAGGTTCCCCTATAAGCAGTACTTC. V is TRBV6-2 or TRBV6-3 and J is TRBJ2-5, with D maybe TRBD1 (6 bases). The CDR3 totals 15 residues. Germline assignment: CDR1 MNHEY and CDR2 SVGEGT. V was cut by 6 bases and J by 11 bases, with 25 bases left in between.